The rows below give T cell receptor beta chains drawn from one sample of a study of T-cell reconstitution after alpha-beta-depleted transplantation in children. TCRdb recomputed calls from the PCR reads with MiXCR, one row per CDR3 protein. The sample has 240,000 or so distinct CDR3 sequences, roughly 8.2% seen once. The sample here was PBMCs, mostly from graft donor cells, taken 180 days after TCRalphabeta/CD19-depleted stem cell transplant. The receptors originated from a male patient aged 10 to 17 who had a stem cell transplant for acute lymphoblastic leukemia, so the T cells may come from the graft donor. The CDR3 runs from the conserved cysteine through the conserved F or W. The D gene is left open where the match is weak. For some rows the clone size is stated as once, few or many, or as a class when expanded; others skip it.

D	V	length	J	size	DNA	CDR3
TRBD1	TRBV5-1	15	TRBJ1-4	.	TGCGCCAGCAGCACCTCACAGGGGGCGGTTGAAAAACTGTTTTTT	CASSTSQGAVEKLFF
TRBD2	TRBV7-2	17	TRBJ2-3	many	TGTGCCAGCAGCTTCCGGACTAGCGGGGGATTCACAGATACGCAGTATTTT	CASSFRTSGGFTDTQYF
TRBD1	TRBV5-1	16	TRBJ1-6	many	TGCGCCAGCAGCCCGGGACAGTCCCTTTATAATTCACCCCTCCACTTT	CASSPGQSLYNSPLHF
.	TRBV3-1	12	TRBJ2-3	many	TGTGCCAGCAGCCAGGGTGCAGATACGCAGTATTTT	CASSQGADTQYF
.	TRBV7-9	15	TRBJ2-4	many	TGTGCCAGCAGCCCCCACCGCCTAGCCAAAAACATTCAGTACTTC	CASSPHRLAKNIQYF
TRBD2	TRBV7-3	17	TRBJ2-2	.	TGTGCCAGCAGCCTAAGCGGGGGTGCCCAAACGGCCGGGGAGCTGTTTTTT	CASSLSGGAQTAGELFF
TRBD2	TRBV7-8	16	TRBJ2-7	.	TGTGCCAGCAGCGACCAGACTAGCGGGGGGGCCTACGAGCAGTACTTC	CASSDQTSGGAYEQYF
TRBD1	TRBV4-3	16	TRBJ2-7	many	TGCGCCAGCAGCCATAGGTCGGGACAGGGGGCCAACGAGCAGTACTTC	CASSHRSGQGANEQYF
TRBD1	TRBV5-1	13	TRBJ1-1	many	TGCGCCAGCAGCTTGCGGGGACAGACTGAAGCTTTCTTT	CASSLRGQTEAFF
.	TRBV15	14	TRBJ2-7	.	TGTGCCACCAGCAGAGATAAAGGAGGCTACGAGCAGTACTTC	CATSRDKGGYEQYF
TRBD1	TRBV6-4	18	TRBJ1-1	.	TGTGCCAGCAGTGCCTCCGGGACAGGGCTAAGCGAGCGGAAGGTAGCTTTCTTT	CASSASGTGLSERKVAFF
.	TRBV10-2	11	TRBJ1-1	many	TGCGCCAGCAGTGGACACACTGAAGCTTTCTTT	CASSGHTEAFF
TRBD2	TRBV20-1	16	TRBJ2-1	.	TGCAGTGCTAGCCGGACTAGCGGGGGGCCCTACAATGAGCAGTTCTTC	CSASRTSGGPYNEQFF
.	TRBV28	14	TRBJ1-1	many	TGTGCCAGCAGTTATCGACCAGGGAACACTGAAGCTTTTTTT	CASSYRPGNTEAFF